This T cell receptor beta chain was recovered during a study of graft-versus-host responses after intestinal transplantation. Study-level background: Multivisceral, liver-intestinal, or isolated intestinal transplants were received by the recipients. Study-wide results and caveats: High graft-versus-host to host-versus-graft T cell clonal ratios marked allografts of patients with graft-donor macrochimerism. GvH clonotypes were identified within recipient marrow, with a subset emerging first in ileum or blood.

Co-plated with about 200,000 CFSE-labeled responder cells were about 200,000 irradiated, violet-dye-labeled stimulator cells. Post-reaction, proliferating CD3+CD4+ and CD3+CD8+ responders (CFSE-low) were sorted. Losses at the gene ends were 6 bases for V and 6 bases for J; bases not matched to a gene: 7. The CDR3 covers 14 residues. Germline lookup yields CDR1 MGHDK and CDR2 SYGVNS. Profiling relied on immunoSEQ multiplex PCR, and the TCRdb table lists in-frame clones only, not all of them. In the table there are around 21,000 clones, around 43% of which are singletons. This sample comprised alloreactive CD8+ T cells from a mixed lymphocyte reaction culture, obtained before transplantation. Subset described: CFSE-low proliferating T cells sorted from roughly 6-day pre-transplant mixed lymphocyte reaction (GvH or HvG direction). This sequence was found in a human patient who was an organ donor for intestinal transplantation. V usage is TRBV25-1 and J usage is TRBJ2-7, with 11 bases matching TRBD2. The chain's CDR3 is CASRETSGTGEQYF. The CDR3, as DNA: TGTGCCAGCAGGGAGACTAGCGGGACCGGCGAGCAGTACTTC.